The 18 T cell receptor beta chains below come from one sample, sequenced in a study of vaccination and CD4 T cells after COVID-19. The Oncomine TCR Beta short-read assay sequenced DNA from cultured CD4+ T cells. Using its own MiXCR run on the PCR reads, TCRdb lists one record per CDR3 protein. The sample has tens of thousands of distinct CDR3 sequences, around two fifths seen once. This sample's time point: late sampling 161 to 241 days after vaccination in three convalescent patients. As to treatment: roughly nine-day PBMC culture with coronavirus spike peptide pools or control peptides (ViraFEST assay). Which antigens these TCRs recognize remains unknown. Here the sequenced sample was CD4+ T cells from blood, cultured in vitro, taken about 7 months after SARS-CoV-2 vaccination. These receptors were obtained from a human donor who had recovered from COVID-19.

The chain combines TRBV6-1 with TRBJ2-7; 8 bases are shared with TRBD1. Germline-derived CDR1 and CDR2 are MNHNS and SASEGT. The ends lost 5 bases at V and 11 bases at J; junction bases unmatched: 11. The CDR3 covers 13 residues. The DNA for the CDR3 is TGTGCCAGCAGTCTGTGGACAGGGTTAAGTAAGTACTTC. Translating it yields CASSLWTGLSKYF.

The chain's CDR3 is CASSLLSSGSYNEQFF. The CDR3 DNA follows: TGTGCCAGCAGCTTATTGTCTAGCGGGTCCTACAATGAGCAGTTCTTC. V is TRBV11-3 and J is TRBJ2-1; TRBD2 matches 8 bases. V trimming: 2 bases; J trimming: 1 base; junction bases outside the gene matches: 4. Germline loops: CDR1 SGHNT, CDR2 YENEEA. This CDR3 has 16 amino acids.

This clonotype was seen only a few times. The CDR3 reads CASSEGARQYF. As DNA, the CDR3 is TGTGCCAGCAGTGAGGGCGCACGGCAGTACTTC. The chain couples TRBV25-1 to TRBJ2-7, with D unresolved. Trimming stripped 3 bases from V and 9 bases from J, with 9 bases between. CDR3 length equals 11 residues. CDR1 is MGHDK, CDR2 SYGVNS, per germline.

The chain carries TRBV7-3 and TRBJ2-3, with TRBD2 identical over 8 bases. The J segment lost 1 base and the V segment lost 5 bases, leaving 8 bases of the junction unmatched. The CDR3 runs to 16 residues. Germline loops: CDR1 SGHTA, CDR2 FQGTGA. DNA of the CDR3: TGTGCCAGCAGCCCCCAATCGCGGGGGGGCACAGATACGCAGTATTTT. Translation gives CASSPQSRGGTDTQYF.

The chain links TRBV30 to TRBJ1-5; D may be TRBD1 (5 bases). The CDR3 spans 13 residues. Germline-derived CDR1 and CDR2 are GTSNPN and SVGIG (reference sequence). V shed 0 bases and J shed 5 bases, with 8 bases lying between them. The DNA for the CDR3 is TGTGCCTGGAGTGTGCAGGGCGATCAGCCCCAGCATTTT. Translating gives CAWSVQGDQPQHF.

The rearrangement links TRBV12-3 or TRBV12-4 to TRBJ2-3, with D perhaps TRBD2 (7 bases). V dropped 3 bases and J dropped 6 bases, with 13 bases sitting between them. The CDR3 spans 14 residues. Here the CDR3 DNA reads TGTGCCAGCAGTTTGTGGGGGGGGCCCGATACGCAGTATTTT. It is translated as CASSLWGGPDTQYF.

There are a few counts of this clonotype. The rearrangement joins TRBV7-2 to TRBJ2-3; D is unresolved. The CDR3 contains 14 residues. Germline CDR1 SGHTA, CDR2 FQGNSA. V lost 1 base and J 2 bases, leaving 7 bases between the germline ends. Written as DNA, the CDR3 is TGTGCCAGCAGCTTAGTTGGTACCACAGATACGCAGTATTTT. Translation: CASSLVGTTDTQYF.

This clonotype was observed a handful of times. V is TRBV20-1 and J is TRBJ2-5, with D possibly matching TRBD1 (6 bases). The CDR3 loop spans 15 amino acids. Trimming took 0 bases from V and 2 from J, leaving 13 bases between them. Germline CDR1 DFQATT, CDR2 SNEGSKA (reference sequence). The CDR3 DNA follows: TGCAGTGCTAGAGATCGTGGGGGCGCGCAAGAGACCCAGTACTTC. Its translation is CSARDRGGAQETQYF.

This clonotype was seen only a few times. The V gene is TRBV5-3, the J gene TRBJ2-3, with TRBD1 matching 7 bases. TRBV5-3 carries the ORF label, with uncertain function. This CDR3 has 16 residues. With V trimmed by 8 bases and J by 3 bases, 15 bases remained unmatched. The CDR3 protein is CASSEQGQPWTDTQYF. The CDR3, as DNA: TGTGCCAGCAGCGAACAGGGACAGCCGTGGACAGATACGCAGTATTTT.

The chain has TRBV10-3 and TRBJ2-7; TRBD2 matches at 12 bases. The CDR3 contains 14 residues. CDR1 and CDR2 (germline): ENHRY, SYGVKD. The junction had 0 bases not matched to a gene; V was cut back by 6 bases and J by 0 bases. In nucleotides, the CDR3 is TGTGCCATCAGGGGACTAGCGGGCTCCTACGAGCAGTACTTC. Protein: CAIRGLAGSYEQYF.

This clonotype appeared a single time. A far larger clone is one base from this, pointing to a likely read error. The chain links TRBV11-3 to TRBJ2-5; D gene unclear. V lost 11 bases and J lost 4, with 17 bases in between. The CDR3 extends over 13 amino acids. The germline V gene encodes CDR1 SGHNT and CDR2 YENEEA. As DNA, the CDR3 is TGTGCCTGCACCCCTACGGCAGCAGAGACCCAGTACTTC. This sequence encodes CACTPTAAETQYF.

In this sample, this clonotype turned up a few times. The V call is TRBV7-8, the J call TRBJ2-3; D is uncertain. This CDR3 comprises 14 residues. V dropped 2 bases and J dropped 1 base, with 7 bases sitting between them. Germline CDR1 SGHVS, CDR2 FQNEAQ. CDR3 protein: CASSLYQGTDTQYF. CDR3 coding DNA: TGTGCCAGCAGCTTATACCAAGGCACAGATACGCAGTATTTT.

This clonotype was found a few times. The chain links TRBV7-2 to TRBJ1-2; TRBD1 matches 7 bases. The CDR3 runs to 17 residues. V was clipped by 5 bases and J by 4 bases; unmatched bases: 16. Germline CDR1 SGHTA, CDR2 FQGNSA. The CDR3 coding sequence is TGTGCCAGCAGCCAACTCTCATGGGGACAGAAAGTCTATGGCTACACCTTC. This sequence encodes CASSQLSWGQKVYGYTF.

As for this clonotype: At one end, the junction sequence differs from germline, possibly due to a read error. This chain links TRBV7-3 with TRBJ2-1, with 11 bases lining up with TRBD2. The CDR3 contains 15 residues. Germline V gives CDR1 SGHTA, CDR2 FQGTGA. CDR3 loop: CVSTTLAGGLTEQFF. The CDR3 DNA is TGTGTCAGCACGACGCTAGCGGGGGGTTTAACAGAGCAGTTCTTC.

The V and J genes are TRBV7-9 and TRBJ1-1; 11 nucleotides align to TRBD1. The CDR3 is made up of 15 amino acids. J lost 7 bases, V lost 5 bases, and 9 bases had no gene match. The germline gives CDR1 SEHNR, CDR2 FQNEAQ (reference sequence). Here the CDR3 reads CASSRTGGHRGEAFF. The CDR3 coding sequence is TGTGCCAGCAGCCGGACAGGGGGCCACCGGGGTGAAGCTTTCTTT.

CDR3 sequence: CASSQTSSYEQYF. The CDR3, as DNA: TGTGCCAGCAGCCAAACTAGCTCCTACGAGCAGTACTTC. This chain joins TRBV6-1 and TRBJ2-7; D possibly corresponds to TRBD2 (5 bases). Trimming removed 6 bases from V and 0 bases from J, with 9 bases in between. The V gene's germline CDR1 is MNHNS and CDR2 SASEGT. The length of the CDR3 is 13 residues.

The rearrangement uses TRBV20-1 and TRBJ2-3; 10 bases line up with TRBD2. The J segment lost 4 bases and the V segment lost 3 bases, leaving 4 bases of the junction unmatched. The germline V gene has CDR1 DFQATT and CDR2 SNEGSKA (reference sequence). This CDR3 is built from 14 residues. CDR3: CSARRLAGADTQYF. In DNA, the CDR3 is TGCAGTGCTAGGAGACTAGCGGGTGCAGATACGCAGTATTTT.

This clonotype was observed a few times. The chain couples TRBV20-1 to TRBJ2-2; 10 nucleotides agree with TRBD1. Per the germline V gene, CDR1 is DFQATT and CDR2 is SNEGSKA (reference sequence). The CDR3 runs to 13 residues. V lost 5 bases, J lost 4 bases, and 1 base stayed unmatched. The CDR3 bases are TGCAGTGCTCGACAGGGGGCCACCGGGGAGCTGTTTTTT. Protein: CSARQGATGELFF.